This record covers a single T cell receptor (beta chain). This clone's antigen is unknown. No quality values exist for individual bases; no much larger clone is one base distant. This specimen comes from a study of T cells in Graves' hyperthyroidism and ophthalmopathy (dated by TCRdb to between 2018 and 2020). Regarding the research as a whole: Peripheral blood samples were taken at the time of initial diagnosis, prior to any treatment. Thyroid tissue and blood T-cell repertoires from six Graves' hyperthyroidism patients were also compared in the study. After sampling, hyperthyroidism patients received methimazole starting at 30 mg daily, and ophthalmopathy patients received high-dose intravenous methylprednisolone. Whether ophthalmopathy could be predicted prospectively was tested in an independent validation cohort made up of under 20 hyperthyroidism patients plus 17 patients who later progressed to ophthalmopathy. The paper reports TCR Vbeta CDR3 sequencing of fewer than 150 peripheral blood samples: 43 ophthalmopathy, over 70 hyperthyroidism and around 17 progressor patients. To identify TCR V-J signatures that set the groups apart, the researchers used a discovery cohort of approximately 98 patients, made up of some 41 with Graves' ophthalmopathy and some 56 with stable Graves' hyperthyroidism. The 95 to 100 discovery patients were randomly divided into training and test sets at a 7:3 ratio. Summary of the overall study and its limitations: No statistical method was used to set the sample size in advance, and investigators knew the group allocation. Ophthalmopathy was separated from stable hyperthyroidism by a 13 V-J signature model, with over 85% sensitivity and 81% to 82% specificity obtained in cross-validation and 80%/75% obtained in testing. In validation, progression to ophthalmopathy was predicted by the model with nearly 71% sensitivity and approximately 78% specificity, a median of roughly 6 months before onset. Most expanded thyroid clonotypes (frequency above 0.001) were also detected in blood, a finding suggesting that blood repertoires may reflect thyroid immune responses.

TCR beta CDR3 regions were amplified from RNA transcripts. For the first round of RT-PCR on the TCR CDR3, the HTBI primer set was used together with the Qiagen OneStep RT-PCR kit. The libraries were constructed in a second round of multiplex PCR and then size-selected and purified. The libraries were sequenced on an Illumina HiSeq2000 using paired-end 100 bp reads. The study's processing was this. SOAPnuke was used to process the raw data, removing reads that contained adapters or uncalled bases, had a mean Phred below 15, or lacked an exact match to the constant primer or identifier. High-quality paired reads were merged with COPE v1.2.5, and unique nucleotide sequences were defined as clonotypes. MiTCR v1.1 was used to align clonotypes to the IMGT TRBV, TRBD and TRBJ reference segments. Only V-J combinations with frequency above 0.0001, covering roughly 99% of repertoires, were analysed. The TCS score was defined as F50 (clonal expansion) divided by E x V (chaos), with BLOSUM62-based TCRdist calculated between CDR3 peptides within each V-J. Welch's t-statistics and random forest reduced 500 to 550 V-J features to under 15, which were used in a naive Bayes classifier (R e1071). The similarity between thyroid and blood repertoires was quantified using the Morisita-Horn index. TCRdb trimmed the raw reads at Q25, called clones with MiXCR and kept productive beta chains. Identical CDR3 protein sequences are pooled into one entry, listed with their most common genes and DNA. It is TCRdb's table, rather than the study itself, that gives the V and J calls and clone size. The sample table holds more than 500,000 distinct CDR3 sequences, of which under 15% were seen once. The ten largest clones capture 3.5% to 4.5% of the sample.

Moderately to severely active disease, a Clinical Activity Score of at least 3, a NOSPECS grade of at least 4, and a duration under 3 months were present in ophthalmopathy patients. Patients with uncontrolled infections, other autoimmune diseases, pregnancy or lactation were excluded. Diagnoses were established on the basis of clinical symptoms, serum thyroxine and TRAb, thyroid ultrasound, and orbital computed tomography. PBMCs were isolated from about 9.1 ml of fresh peripheral blood by Ficoll-Paque density gradient centrifugation. Total RNA was extracted with Trizol reagent, and quality was checked on an Agilent 2100 Bioanalyzer. The junction carries 10 bases between V and J, which are trimmed by 5 bases and 0 bases respectively. Spanning cysteine to phenylalanine, the CDR3 consists of 14 amino acids. CDR3 DNA is the only sequence kept; it has 42 bases, read in frame from the first base.

The rearrangement joined TRBV12-3 or TRBV12-4 to TRBJ2-5; the D gene remains uncertain. The sequencing sample was made of blood. The clonotype comes from a woman in her thirties or forties with Graves' ophthalmopathy. CDR3 reads: CASSPPRNQETQYF. The DNA reads as follows: TGTGCCAGCAGTCCGCCCAGGAACCAAGAGACCCAGTACTTC.